This TCR beta chain came from a study of blood T cell repertoires in COVID-19. For the study at large: Italy, Spain and the United States were the sources of the convalescent and acute COVID-19 samples. Nucleic acid was either cDNA or gDNA, and it came from T cells, B-cell-depleted T cells, or PBMCs.

CDR3 size: 15 residues. The germline gives CDR1 GTSNPN, CDR2 SVGIG (reference sequence). Trimming took 1 base from V and 7 from J, leaving 16 bases between them. Per the authors' pipeline: Scientists estimated how many nucleated cells there were by amplifying reference gene primers. The method was immunoSEQ multiplex PCR; TCRdb's version includes in-frame clones alone and lacks a portion of them. V and J calls plus clone size are reproduced from that table; the DNA served to infer D and trimming. The sample comprises some 150,000 clones, 80% to 90% of which are singletons, and about 2.5% rests with the top ten.

The sequence came from a woman aged 70-85 years with acute or convalescent COVID-19. The chain is built from TRBV30 and TRBJ1-4; D is uncertain. Source material: peripheral blood. The CDR3 nucleotides are TGTGCCTGGAGTGGTTTTTTAGAGCCGGGTGAAAAACTGTTTTTT. Translation: CAWSGFLEPGEKLFF.